This is a list of T cell receptor beta chains from one sample in a study of radiation and T cells in renal cell carcinoma. TCRdb's copy holds only in-frame clones and misses some; the assay was immunoSEQ multiplex PCR. The sample lists about 130,000 clones; around nine tenths were seen once. The specimen comprised blood, sampled from a patient whose treatment included radiotherapy and nephrectomy. The receptor source for this set is a woman between 50 and 59 years old with renal cell carcinoma. CDR3s include the opening cysteine and the closing phenylalanine or tryptophan. D genes are given only for firm matches. Rows may omit the clone size; those that give it use once, few, many or a size class.

D | J | V | size | DNA | CDR3
NA | TRBJ2-7 | TRBV15 | NA | TGTGCCACCAGCAGACTAGACAGGTACCACGAGCAGTACTTC | CATSRLDRYHEQYF
TRBD1 | TRBJ1-2 | TRBV6-1 | NA | TGTGCCAGCAGTGAACAGCAACAGGGGGCGCTCGGTTATGGCTACACCTTC | CASSEQQQGALGYGYTF
NA | TRBJ1-2 | TRBV7-2 | once | TGTGCCAGCAGCTCCCGAGGCAGGGGAGTCGATGGCTACACCTTC | CASSSRGRGVDGYTF
NA | TRBJ1-2 | TRBV7-9 | NA | TGTGCCAGCAGCCCCGCAGGGTTGGGTGGCTACACCTTC | CASSPAGLGGYTF
TRBD1 | TRBJ1-5 | TRBV6-5 | NA | TGTGCCAGCAGGGCGACAGGGGTTGGCAATCAGCCCCAGCATTTT | CASRATGVGNQPQHF
TRBD2 | TRBJ2-6 | TRBV7-6 | NA | TGTGCCAGCAGCCAGAGCGGGGGAAACTCTGGGGCCAACGTCCTGACTTTC | CASSQSGGNSGANVLTF
TRBD1 | TRBJ1-2 | TRBV10-3 | NA | TGTGCCATCAGGGACAGGGCTAACTATGGCTACACCTTC | CAIRDRANYGYTF
NA | TRBJ2-7 | TRBV5-6 | NA | TGTGCCAGCAGCTTGGTGAGGAGGCCCTACGAGCAGTACTTC | CASSLVRRPYEQYF
NA | TRBJ2-2 | TRBV7-6 | NA | TGTGCCAGCAGCTTTGGCGGGGACACCGGGGAGCTGTTTTTT | CASSFGGDTGELFF
NA | TRBJ2-1 | TRBV6-5 | NA | TGTGCCAGCACCAACTCCTGGGGCTCCTACAATGAGCAGTTCTTC | CASTNSWGSYNEQFF
NA | TRBJ2-3 | TRBV6-1 | NA | TGTGCCAGCAGGACTGGACAGCTCACAGATACGCAGTATTTT | CASRTGQLTDTQYF
NA | TRBJ1-1 | TRBV7-3 | NA | TGTGCCAGCAGCTTAACTCTGAACACTGAAGCTTTCTTT | CASSLTLNTEAFF
TRBD1 | TRBJ1-2 | TRBV28 | few | TGTGCCAGCAGTGACAGGGGCCGGGATGGCTACACCTTC | CASSDRGRDGYTF
NA | TRBJ1-6 | TRBV7-2 | NA | TGTGCCAGCAGCTTAGATGGGTATCTAGAACTGACTTATAATTCACCCCTCCACTTT | CASSLDGYLELTYNSPLHF
NA | TRBJ1-4 | TRBV7-9 | NA | TGTGCCAGCAGCTTTGGAGGGGTAAGGAGTGAAAAACTGTTTTTT | CASSFGGVRSEKLFF
NA | TRBJ1-2 | TRBV19 | few | TGTGCCAGTAGTATAGATAACGGGAGACTCTATGGCTACACCTTC | CASSIDNGRLYGYTF
NA | TRBJ2-5 | TRBV4-2 | NA | TGTGCCAGCAGCCAAGGAGGTCCCACATCACAAGAGACCCAGTACTTC | CASSQGGPTSQETQYF
TRBD1 | TRBJ1-2 | TRBV5-1 | once | TGCGCCAGCAGCCAAGGGACAGCTAACTATGGCTACACCTTC | CASSQGTANYGYTF
NA | TRBJ2-2 | TRBV4-3 | NA | TGCGCCAGCAGCCGCCTAGGAGAGAGGAACACCGGGGAGCTGTTTTTT | CASSRLGERNTGELFF
NA | TRBJ1-2 | TRBV2 | NA | TGTGCCAGTAGCCGGGACAATGGTGTCTATGGCTACACCTTC | CASSRDNGVYGYTF
TRBD2 | TRBJ2-7 | TRBV19 | NA | TGTGCCAGTAGTCCCCTAGCGGGGGGGCTTTCCGACGAGCAGTACTTC | CASSPLAGGLSDEQYF
NA | TRBJ1-5 | TRBV6-5 | NA | TGTGCCAGCAGTTACGATTCCTTCAATCAGCCCCAGCATTTT | CASSYDSFNQPQHF
NA | TRBJ2-6 | TRBV5-1 | NA | TGCGCCAGCAGCTTGGCAAGGGCTGGGGCCAACGTCCTGACTTTC | CASSLARAGANVLTF
NA | TRBJ1-2 | TRBV7-8 | once | TGTGCCAGCAGCCAATCTGACGGATACTATGGCTACACCTTC | CASSQSDGYYGYTF
NA | TRBJ1-4 | TRBV6-1 | once | TGTGCCAGCAGTGATCAGGGGCGAACTAATGAAAAACTGTTTTTT | CASSDQGRTNEKLFF
NA | TRBJ2-5 | TRBV7-7 | NA | TGTGCTAGCAGCTTGGGGGCGGAGGGCGGAGAGACCCAGTACTTC | CASSLGAEGGETQYF
TRBD1 | TRBJ1-2 | TRBV7-9 | NA | TGTGCCAGCACCCCCCCCGGTGACAGGGGGCGCAACTATGGCTACACCTTC | CASTPPGDRGRNYGYTF
NA | TRBJ1-2 | TRBV10-3 | NA | TGTGCCATCAGTGAATACAGGCTCGACTTCTATGGCTACACCTTC | CAISEYRLDFYGYTF
NA | TRBJ2-6 | TRBV5-1 | NA | TGCGCCAGCCTTTTAGACAGCTCTGGGGCCAACGTCCTGACTTTC | CASLLDSSGANVLTF
NA | TRBJ2-1 | TRBV12-5 | NA | TGTGCTAGTGGTTTATGGGGCCCCTCCTACAATGAGCAGTTCTTC | CASGLWGPSYNEQFF
TRBD1 | TRBJ1-1 | TRBV12-5 | NA | TGTGCTAGTGGTTTGGTACAGGGGCTGAACACTGAAGCTTTCTTT | CASGLVQGLNTEAFF
NA | TRBJ1-4 | TRBV5-1 | NA | TGCGCCAGCAGCTTGGCCGGGGTAGGAGATGAAAAACTGTTTTTT | CASSLAGVGDEKLFF
NA | TRBJ1-6 | TRBV7-2 | few | TGTGCCAGCAGCTCGGGACGGGCGCTAGGTTCACCCCTCCACTTT | CASSSGRALGSPLHF
NA | TRBJ1-6 | TRBV10-2 | NA | TGCGCGGCGGGTCAAGGCTCCTATAATTCACCCCTCCACTTT | CAAGQGSYNSPLHF
NA | TRBJ1-6 | TRBV7-5 | NA | TGTGCCAGAAGCTTAAACAGGGGCAATTCACCCCTCCACTTT | CARSLNRGNSPLHF
NA | TRBJ1-1 | TRBV5-1 | few | TGCGCCAGCAGCCTGGGTCTCGGTGACACTGAAGCTTTCTTT | CASSLGLGDTEAFF
TRBD1 | TRBJ1-4 | TRBV15 | NA | TGTGCCACCAGCAGAGAGCTAATACAGGGGGCAGGGGAAAAACTGTTTTTT | CATSRELIQGAGEKLFF
NA | TRBJ2-5 | TRBV11-2 | NA | TGTGCCAGCAGCTTAGGTGCTGGAGAGACCCAGTACTTC | CASSLGAGETQYF
NA | TRBJ2-7 | TRBV2 | NA | TGTGCCAGCACTTATGGGGTTTCCTACGAGCAGTACTTC | CASTYGVSYEQYF
TRBD2 | TRBJ2-1 | TRBV5-1 | NA | TGCGCCAGCAGCTTGTTGGGACTAGTTGCTGTAGATGAGCAGTTCTTC | CASSLLGLVAVDEQFF
TRBD1 | TRBJ1-6 | TRBV6-5 | NA | TGTGCCAGCAGTTTCGGGACAGGGGTGAATTCACCCCTCCACTTT | CASSFGTGVNSPLHF
TRBD1 | TRBJ1-5 | TRBV19 | NA | TGTGCCAGTAGTATCAGGACAGGAGCGAATCAGCCCCAGCATTTT | CASSIRTGANQPQHF